The rows below give T cell receptor beta chains drawn from one sample of a study of T-cell reconstitution after alpha-beta-depleted transplantation in children. MiXCR, run by TCRdb on the PCR reads, gives a single entry per CDR3 protein. The data show approximately 400,000 distinct CDR3 sequences, about a tenth seen once. The input for sequencing was PBMCs from the stem cell graft donor, taken from the stem cell graft. These TCRs come from a human donor who donated a stem cell graft to a child with acute myeloid leukemia. Each CDR3 is given with its conserved first and last residue. Fields, in order: J gene, clone size, D gene, V gene, CDR3 DNA, CDR3 protein. D genes are given only for firm matches. Not all rows give a size; the values are once, few, many and, for expanded clones, a class.

J: TRBJ2-3; size: NA; D: TRBD2; V: TRBV20-1; DNA: TGCAGTGCCCCCGATTTTAGCGGGGGTACGCAGTATTTT; CDR3: CSAPDFSGGTQYF
J: TRBJ2-1; size: few; D: TRBD2; V: TRBV7-3; DNA: TGTGCCAGCAGCTTAACTAGCGGGAGGGTCAATGAGCAGTTCTTC; CDR3: CASSLTSGRVNEQFF
J: TRBJ2-7; size: few; D: NA; V: TRBV5-1; DNA: TGCGCCAGCAGCCGAACTCAGCAGTACTTC; CDR3: CASSRTQQYF
J: TRBJ2-5; size: NA; D: NA; V: TRBV29-1; DNA: TGCAGCGTTGTACAGACAGTACAAGAGACCCAGTACTTC; CDR3: CSVVQTVQETQYF
J: TRBJ2-3; size: NA; D: NA; V: TRBV20-1; DNA: TGCAGTGCTAGTTATGAGGCGCACACAGATACGCAGTATTTT; CDR3: CSASYEAHTDTQYF
J: TRBJ2-3; size: few; D: NA; V: TRBV20-1; DNA: TGCAGTGCCCCCCCCCAGGCCACAGATACGCAGTATTTT; CDR3: CSAPPQATDTQYF
J: TRBJ2-1; size: NA; D: NA; V: TRBV20-1; DNA: TGCAGTGCTACAACTTCTTTAGGGTCGAAAGGCGATGAGCAGTTCTTC; CDR3: CSATTSLGSKGDEQFF
J: TRBJ1-5; size: few; D: NA; V: TRBV25-1; DNA: TGTGCCACCACAGAATTAACAGGGATGTATAGCAATCAGCCCCAGCATTTT; CDR3: CATTELTGMYSNQPQHF
J: TRBJ1-1; size: NA; D: NA; V: TRBV7-2; DNA: TGTGCCAGCAGCCCTTATCGCGAAGCTTTCTTT; CDR3: CASSPYREAFF
J: TRBJ2-2; size: NA; D: NA; V: TRBV6-5; DNA: TGTGCCAGCACCGCTGGGGCCGGGGAGCTGTTTTTT; CDR3: CASTAGAGELFF
J: TRBJ2-3; size: NA; D: NA; V: TRBV7-8; DNA: TGTGCCAGCACTCTAAGGGTACCAGATACGCAGTATTTT; CDR3: CASTLRVPDTQYF
J: TRBJ2-5; size: NA; D: TRBD1; V: TRBV5-1; DNA: TGCGCCAGCAGCCACGGACAGGGAAAGAGAGAGACCCAGTACTTC; CDR3: CASSHGQGKRETQYF
J: TRBJ1-1; size: NA; D: NA; V: TRBV12-3/TRBV12-4; DNA: TGTGCCAGCAGTTTACGGACAAGCTTCACTGAAGCTTTCTTT; CDR3: CASSLRTSFTEAFF
J: TRBJ2-5; size: many; D: NA; V: TRBV5-1; DNA: TGCGCCAGCAATGGTTTAGGTGGGGGGATCAAGACCCAGTACTTC; CDR3: CASNGLGGGIKTQYF
J: TRBJ2-7; size: NA; D: NA; V: TRBV6-2/TRBV6-3; DNA: TGTGCCACCCAAGCTCACGGGGGCGACGAGCAGTACTTC; CDR3: CATQAHGGDEQYF
J: TRBJ1-4; size: many; D: NA; V: TRBV7-9; DNA: TGTGCCAGCAGCCCCCGCCCTCCGCATGCCGCTAATGAAAAACTGTTTTTT; CDR3: CASSPRPPHAANEKLFF
J: TRBJ2-5; size: few; D: TRBD2; V: TRBV24-1; DNA: TGTGCCACCAGTGACTCTCGCACTAGCGGGAGCGATGGGGAGACCCAGTACTTC; CDR3: CATSDSRTSGSDGETQYF
J: TRBJ2-1; size: NA; D: TRBD2; V: TRBV20-1; DNA: TGCAGTGCTACCATGTCTAGCGGATCCTACAATGAGCAGTTCTTC; CDR3: CSATMSSGSYNEQFF
J: TRBJ2-7; size: NA; D: TRBD1; V: TRBV7-2; DNA: TGTGCCAGCAGTCCTGACAGGGGCGGCTACGAGCAGTACTTC; CDR3: CASSPDRGGYEQYF
J: TRBJ1-2; size: few; D: TRBD1; V: TRBV20-1; DNA: TGCAGTGCCCCCGGGTCGGGTGGGACAGGGGAAGTCCGTGGCTACACCTTC; CDR3: CSAPGSGGTGEVRGYTF
J: TRBJ2-5; size: NA; D: NA; V: TRBV6-1; DNA: TGTGCCAGCAGGAGGAACAGGGATTACCAAGAGACCCAGTACTTC; CDR3: CASRRNRDYQETQYF
J: TRBJ2-1; size: NA; D: TRBD2; V: TRBV24-1; DNA: TGTGCCACCAGTGATGCCCGGGAGGGGATTGCTGAGCAGTTCTTC; CDR3: CATSDAREGIAEQFF
J: TRBJ2-7; size: few; D: NA; V: TRBV6-9; DNA: TGTGCCAGCACTGGCGGGACTTTCTACGAGCAGTACTTC; CDR3: CASTGGTFYEQYF
J: TRBJ2-3; size: many; D: NA; V: TRBV5-6; DNA: TGTGCCAGCAGCTCCTCAGGGGCAGATACGCAGTATTTT; CDR3: CASSSSGADTQYF
J: TRBJ1-5; size: NA; D: TRBD1; V: TRBV2; DNA: TGTGCCAGCAGTAGACAGGGGTGGAATCAGCCCCAGCATTTT; CDR3: CASSRQGWNQPQHF
J: TRBJ2-7; size: few; D: NA; V: TRBV20-1; DNA: TGCAGTGCTACGGGGGGCGGGGGTAGCTCCTACGAGCAGTACTTC; CDR3: CSATGGGGSSYEQYF
J: TRBJ1-2; size: many; D: NA; V: TRBV20-1; DNA: TGCAGTGCTATTACCGATCTCTATGGCTACACCTTC; CDR3: CSAITDLYGYTF
J: TRBJ2-1; size: NA; D: TRBD2; V: TRBV7-9; DNA: TGTGCCAGCAGCTTAACGAACCAATTAGCGGGGGCCAATGAGCAGTTCTTC; CDR3: CASSLTNQLAGANEQFF
J: TRBJ1-6; size: few; D: NA; V: TRBV20-1; DNA: TGCAGTGCTAGAGATGGAAGCTCCTATAATTCACCCCTCCACTTT; CDR3: CSARDGSSYNSPLHF
J: TRBJ2-3; size: NA; D: TRBD2; V: TRBV18; DNA: TGTGCCAGCTCACCGTGGGCGGGAGGTTCTAGCACAGATACGCAGTATTTT; CDR3: CASSPWAGGSSTDTQYF
J: TRBJ2-4; size: many; D: TRBD1; V: TRBV11-2; DNA: TGTGCCAGCAGCTTAGAGGAACAGGGGGCTAGAAACATTCAGTACTTC; CDR3: CASSLEEQGARNIQYF
J: TRBJ2-3; size: many; D: TRBD1; V: TRBV7-2; DNA: TGTGCCAGCTCGGGACAGGGGTATAGCACAGATACGCAGTATTTT; CDR3: CASSGQGYSTDTQYF
J: TRBJ1-2; size: many; D: NA; V: TRBV29-1; DNA: TGCAGCGTTGAACCTCCCTCAGGGGGCTACACCTTC; CDR3: CSVEPPSGGYTF
J: TRBJ1-2; size: few; D: TRBD1; V: TRBV5-8; DNA: TGTGCCAGCAGCCAGGGGACAGCCCGTAACTATGGCTACACCTTC; CDR3: CASSQGTARNYGYTF
J: TRBJ2-1; size: few; D: TRBD2; V: TRBV3-1; DNA: TGTGCCAGCAGCCAAGCGCCTAGCGGGAGTCGGGAGCAGTTCTTC; CDR3: CASSQAPSGSREQFF
J: TRBJ1-1; size: many; D: NA; V: TRBV29-1; DNA: TGCAGCGTTGAGGAAGCCGGGACAGAAGCTTTCTTT; CDR3: CSVEEAGTEAFF
J: TRBJ2-6; size: NA; D: TRBD2; V: TRBV5-4; DNA: TGTGCCAGCAGCCTCGGGGGGGGGCACTCTGGGGCCAACGTCCTGACTTTC; CDR3: CASSLGGGHSGANVLTF
J: TRBJ1-1; size: few; D: TRBD1; V: TRBV6-1; DNA: TGTGCCAGCAGTGAGGGACAGGGGAGGTGGACTGAAGCTTTCTTT; CDR3: CASSEGQGRWTEAFF
J: TRBJ1-4; size: many; D: TRBD1; V: TRBV10-3; DNA: TGTGCCATCAGTGAAAAATCCGGGACAGCCAATGAAAAACTGTTTTTT; CDR3: CAISEKSGTANEKLFF
J: TRBJ1-1; size: NA; D: NA; V: TRBV20-1; DNA: TGCAGTGCTACCCCGGCCGCTGAAGCTTTCTTT; CDR3: CSATPAAEAFF
J: TRBJ1-4; size: many; D: NA; V: TRBV7-9; DNA: TGTGCCAGCAGCTTACGTGAGGGGACTGAAAAACTGTTTTTT; CDR3: CASSLREGTEKLFF
J: TRBJ2-1; size: few; D: TRBD2; V: TRBV7-8; DNA: TGTGCCAGCAGCTTAGTATTTGGACTAGCGGGATCCTACAATGAGCAGTTCTTC; CDR3: CASSLVFGLAGSYNEQFF
J: TRBJ2-2; size: NA; D: TRBD2; V: TRBV20-1; DNA: TGCAGTGCCCGGCTCGAGCGGGAGGCCGGGGAGCTGTTTTTT; CDR3: CSARLEREAGELFF
J: TRBJ2-1; size: few; D: NA; V: TRBV7-2; DNA: TGTGCCAGCAGTCGGGAAGGGTCAAACTCCTACAATGAGCAGTTCTTC; CDR3: CASSREGSNSYNEQFF
J: TRBJ1-1; size: many; D: NA; V: TRBV6-2/TRBV6-3; DNA: TGTGCCAGCAGTTTCCACCCATTGGGCACTGAAGCTTTCTTT; CDR3: CASSFHPLGTEAFF
J: TRBJ2-1; size: NA; D: TRBD2; V: TRBV7-9; DNA: TGTGCCAGCAGCGGCGGACTAGCGGGGCCTTACAATGAGCAGTTCTTC; CDR3: CASSGGLAGPYNEQFF
J: TRBJ1-3; size: NA; D: NA; V: TRBV7-9; DNA: TGTGCCAGCAGCTTCCCCAGCTCGGGACAAGGAAGAAACACCATATATTTT; CDR3: CASSFPSSGQGRNTIYF
J: TRBJ2-1; size: NA; D: NA; V: TRBV10-3; DNA: TGTGCCATCAGTGAGGGCGCGGACAATGAGCAGTTCTTC; CDR3: CAISEGADNEQFF
J: TRBJ2-5; size: NA; D: TRBD1; V: TRBV19; DNA: TGTGCCAGTAGTCACCCTTCAGGGGGAAGAGAGACCCAGTACTTC; CDR3: CASSHPSGGRETQYF
J: TRBJ1-6; size: NA; D: NA; V: TRBV11-2; DNA: TGTGCCAGCAGCTTAGAGGGGGATTCCTCCTATAATTCACCCCTCCACTTT; CDR3: CASSLEGDSSYNSPLHF
J: TRBJ1-5; size: few; D: TRBD1; V: TRBV9; DNA: TGTGCCAGCAGCGAAACCGGGACAGACAATCAGCCCCAGCATTTT; CDR3: CASSETGTDNQPQHF
J: TRBJ2-5; size: many; D: TRBD1; V: TRBV5-4; DNA: TGTGCCAGCAGCCGACAGGGTGCAACGGAGACCCAGTACTTC; CDR3: CASSRQGATETQYF
J: TRBJ2-3; size: NA; D: NA; V: TRBV20-1; DNA: TGCAGTGCTAGAAAAGAAGGGACGACAGATACGCAGTATTTT; CDR3: CSARKEGTTDTQYF
J: TRBJ1-6; size: many; D: TRBD1; V: TRBV2; DNA: TGTGCCAGCAGTGGGGGGCAGGGGGCCTTTTCACCCCTCCACTTT; CDR3: CASSGGQGAFSPLHF
J: TRBJ2-3; size: few; D: NA; V: TRBV27; DNA: TGTGCCAGCAGTTCGATAGACACAGATACGCAGTATTTT; CDR3: CASSSIDTDTQYF
J: TRBJ1-2; size: NA; D: NA; V: TRBV20-1; DNA: TGCAGTGCTAGAAAGGGACAAGCAAAGGTTGGCTACACCTTC; CDR3: CSARKGQAKVGYTF
J: TRBJ1-2; size: few; D: NA; V: TRBV9; DNA: TGTGCCAGCAGCGTAGCAGGGGAGCATAACTATGGCTACACCTTC; CDR3: CASSVAGEHNYGYTF
J: TRBJ2-5; size: few; D: NA; V: TRBV20-1; DNA: TGCAGTGCTAGATTCTCTAGGGCCCCAGAGACCCAGTACTTC; CDR3: CSARFSRAPETQYF